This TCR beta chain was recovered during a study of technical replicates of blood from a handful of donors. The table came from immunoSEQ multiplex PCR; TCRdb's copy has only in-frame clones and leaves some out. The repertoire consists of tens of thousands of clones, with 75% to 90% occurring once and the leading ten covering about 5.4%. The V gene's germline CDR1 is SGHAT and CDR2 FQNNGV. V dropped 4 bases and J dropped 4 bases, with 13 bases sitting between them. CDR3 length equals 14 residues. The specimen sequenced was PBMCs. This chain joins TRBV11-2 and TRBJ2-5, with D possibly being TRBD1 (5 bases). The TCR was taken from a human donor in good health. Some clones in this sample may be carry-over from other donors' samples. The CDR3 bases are TGTGCCAGCAGCTCCGGGCCTAGGGGAGAGACCCAGTACTTC. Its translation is CASSSGPRGETQYF.